These T cell receptor beta chains were read from a single sample in a study of read filtering for tumor transcriptome and immune sequencing. TCRdb re-called the reads through MiXCR, storing one row per CDR3 protein. The sample shows roughly 24,000 distinct CDR3 sequences, around 13% of them seen only once. The sequenced sample was a population of CD138-negative cells sorted from bone marrow. These receptors originate from a donor at least 40 years old with multiple myeloma. The CDR3 runs from the conserved cysteine through the conserved F or W. A D gene is named only where the DNA matches it firmly. Size values are once, few and many counts, or a class for expanded clones, and some rows have none.

abundance,v_gene,d_gene,j_gene,CDR3nt,CDR3aa
many,TRBV5-1,TRBD1,TRBJ2-1,TGCGCCAGCAGCCTGACAGGGGTTGATATGAATGAGCAGTTCTTC,CASSLTGVDMNEQFF
.,TRBV11-2,.,TRBJ2-1,TGTGCCAGCAGTCTTCTGGACAGCAAGGGGAACAATGAGCAGTTCTTC,CASSLLDSKGNNEQFF
many,TRBV7-2,.,TRBJ1-5,TGTGCCAGCAGCTCCCAGGGAGGCAATCAGCCCCAGCATTTT,CASSSQGGNQPQHF
many,TRBV7-9,.,TRBJ2-7,TGTGCCAGCAGCTTAGGGACTCCTTACGAGCAGTACTTC,CASSLGTPYEQYF
many,TRBV4-2,TRBD2,TRBJ2-1,TGTGCCAGCAGCCAAGATCCTGGGGGCGGGAGGGTCTACAATGAGCAGTTCTTC,CASSQDPGGGRVYNEQFF
.,TRBV29-1,TRBD2,TRBJ2-1,TGCAGCGTCCAGACTAGCGCCTCCTACAATGAGCAGTTCTTC,CSVQTSASYNEQFF
few,TRBV28,TRBD1,TRBJ2-1,TGTGCCAGCAGTTACCCGGGACAGGGTCGGAGTGAGCAGTTCTTC,CASSYPGQGRSEQFF
many,TRBV9,TRBD2,TRBJ2-2,TGTGCCAGCAGCCCTCCGGGACTAGCGGGAGGCGTCGGGGAGCTGTTTTTT,CASSPPGLAGGVGELFF
.,TRBV18,TRBD2,TRBJ2-7,TGTGCCAGCTCACCAAGGCCGGGAGGGAACTACGAGCAGTACTTC,CASSPRPGGNYEQYF
many,TRBV5-4,.,TRBJ2-3,TGTGCCAGCAGCATAGGGCCAGGCCCATACCGCACAGATACGCAGTATTTT,CASSIGPGPYRTDTQYF
many,TRBV12-3/TRBV12-4,.,TRBJ1-1,TGTGCCAGCAGTTTTACCGTAACTGAAGCTTTCTTT,CASSFTVTEAFF
many,TRBV11-3,TRBD2,TRBJ2-1,TGTGCCAGCAGCGGGACTAGCGGGAGTTATGAGCAGTTCTTC,CASSGTSGSYEQFF
many,TRBV18,TRBD1,TRBJ2-1,TGTGCCAGCTCACCTCTGGACAGGGTTAATGAGCAGTTCTTC,CASSPLDRVNEQFF
many,TRBV5-1,TRBD2,TRBJ2-3,TGCGCCAGCAGCTTGGGTTCGACTAGCGGGAGAAACACAGATACGCAGTATTTT,CASSLGSTSGRNTDTQYF
many,TRBV5-1,.,TRBJ1-2,TGCGCCAGCCGAGGGGACGGCTATGGCTACACCTTC,CASRGDGYGYTF
many,TRBV5-4,.,TRBJ2-1,TGTGCCAGCAGCATTGTAGGAGCGGAGCAGTTCTTC,CASSIVGAEQFF
many,TRBV5-1,.,TRBJ1-1,TGCGCCAGCAGCTCCCCTCCGAACACTGAAGCTTTCTTT,CASSSPPNTEAFF
many,TRBV12-3/TRBV12-4,TRBD2,TRBJ2-3,TGTGCCAGCAGTTTGGCTAGCGGGATAACAGATACGCAGTATTTT,CASSLASGITDTQYF
many,TRBV29-1,TRBD1,TRBJ1-1,TGCAGCGTTCACCACCAGGACAGGTTGGCCACTGAAGCTTTCTTT,CSVHHQDRLATEAFF
many,TRBV6-1,TRBD1,TRBJ1-1,TGTGCCAGCAGTGAAGGAGAGGGCAGGGGGTACACTGAAGCTTTCTTT,CASSEGEGRGYTEAFF
many,TRBV3-1,TRBD2,TRBJ2-5,TGTGCCAGCAGCCAAGCAGCGGGAGTGGAGACCCAGTACTTC,CASSQAAGVETQYF
many,TRBV5-1,.,TRBJ2-5,TGCGCCAGCAGCTTGGTGCCAGATCAAGAGACCCAGTACTTC,CASSLVPDQETQYF
many,TRBV6-1,TRBD1,TRBJ2-7,TGTGCCAGCAGATTTATGACAGGGGGGTTGTACGAGCAGTACTTC,CASRFMTGGLYEQYF
large,TRBV4-1,.,TRBJ1-2,TGCGCCAGCAGCCCTGACAGGCTCTATGGCTACACCTTC,CASSPDRLYGYTF
few,TRBV6-5,TRBD2,TRBJ2-3,TGTGCCAGCAGCCACACCGGGACTAGCGGGAGTGATACGCAGTATTTT,CASSHTGTSGSDTQYF
many,TRBV19,TRBD1,TRBJ1-1,TGTGCCAGTAGTAAAACAGGGGGTGGGACTGAAGCTTTCTTT,CASSKTGGGTEAFF
many,TRBV6-5,TRBD1,TRBJ2-1,TGTGCCAGCAGTCCCGGACAGGCAACCTACAATGAGCAGTTCTTC,CASSPGQATYNEQFF
many,TRBV2,TRBD2,TRBJ2-7,TGTGCCAGCGTGTTTCAGCGGGAGGACTACGAGCAGTACTTC,CASVFQREDYEQYF
many,TRBV7-9,.,TRBJ2-1,TGTGCCAGCAAACCCGGGACCGGGGCCAATGAGCAGTTCTTC,CASKPGTGANEQFF
few,TRBV28,.,TRBJ2-5,TGTGCCAGCAGTTTATTAGCCAGGGGTCTTGGGGGGACCCAGTACTTC,CASSLLARGLGGTQYF
hyperexpanded,TRBV29-1,TRBD1,TRBJ2-1,TGCAGCGTTGAAATTTGGGACAGCCACTACAATGAGCAGTTCTTC,CSVEIWDSHYNEQFF
many,TRBV20-1,.,TRBJ2-3,TGCAGTGCTAGAACCGACGAAGCGTCAACGCAGTATTTT,CSARTDEASTQYF
many,TRBV29-1,TRBD2,TRBJ2-1,TGCAGCGTTGGACTAGCGCAATACGGTGAGCAGTTCTTC,CSVGLAQYGEQFF
many,TRBV15,.,TRBJ2-5,TGTGCCACCAGCGGAATACCGGGTGAGACCCAGTACTTC,CATSGIPGETQYF
many,TRBV10-3,.,TRBJ2-5,TGTGCCATCAGTGAGGTCGGAGAGACCCAGTACTTC,CAISEVGETQYF
many,TRBV28,.,TRBJ2-4,TGTGCCAGCAGTCCCAGGGGACGGGGCAAAAACATTCAGTACTTC,CASSPRGRGKNIQYF
few,TRBV7-9,.,TRBJ1-1,TGTGCCAGCAGCTTAGAGCCGAACACTGAAGCTTTCTTT,CASSLEPNTEAFF
many,TRBV12-3/TRBV12-4,.,TRBJ2-2,TGTGCCAGCAGTTTAGTATGGGCGTCGGAGCTGTTTTTT,CASSLVWASELFF
many,TRBV29-1,.,TRBJ2-7,TGCAGCGTTGGGGGTGGCGCAGGCGATCCCTACGAGCAGTACTTC,CSVGGGAGDPYEQYF
many,TRBV20-1,.,TRBJ1-1,TGCAGTGCTATGGGGCAGGTCCTTGATACTGAAGCTTTCTTT,CSAMGQVLDTEAFF
many,TRBV7-8,.,TRBJ1-1,TGTGCCAGCAGCCGAACAGAGGGTAGGACTGAAGCTTTCTTT,CASSRTEGRTEAFF
many,TRBV6-2/TRBV6-3,.,TRBJ2-1,TGTGCCAGCAGTTATGGGGGTCGCTACAATGAGCAGTTCTTC,CASSYGGRYNEQFF
few,TRBV20-1,TRBD2,TRBJ2-7,TGCAGTGCTATGACGGGACTAGCGTACGAGCAGTACTTC,CSAMTGLAYEQYF